This entry concerns a single TCR beta chain. Germline CDR1 SGHDT, CDR2 YYEEEE. V lost 0 bases and J lost 9; bases outside the gene matches: 11. The CDR3 runs to 16 residues. Sequencing targeted TCR beta in blood CD8+ and CD4+ T cells. This entry belongs to a study of CD8 T cells in Susac syndrome. Roughly 0.45 to 1 ug RNA was reverse transcribed with random hexamers. The amplification used immunoSEQ multiplex PCR on TCR beta CDR3; it spanned 54 Vbeta and 13 Jbeta. From the immunoSEQ multiplex PCR reads, TCRdb called clonotypes with MiXCR, one entry per CDR3 protein. The sample yields about 120,000 distinct CDR3 sequences, 85% to 95% seen once.

The TCR sequence derives from a human donor with multiple sclerosis. The rearrangement links TRBV5-6 to TRBJ1-4; 7 bases are a match to TRBD1. The specimen sequenced was CD4+ T cells from PBMCs. The CDR3, as DNA: TGTGCCAGCAGCTTGGCCGTGGGACAGCCACTTAAAAAACTGTTTTTT. It yields the protein CASSLAVGQPLKKLFF.